This T cell receptor beta chain was identified in a study of cytomegalovirus exposure and HLA in healthy donors. Overall study results and limits: V segments that were indistinguishable, TRBV6-2 and TRBV6-3 among them, were omitted from analysis.

This clone appeared a single time. Its antigen is currently unknown. Primers: 60 Vbeta forward and 13 Jbeta reverse. Sequenced by immunoSEQ multiplex PCR; TCRdb stores in-frame clones only, minus some. The sample has approximately 150,000 clones, around 80% seen once. This CDR3 is built from 15 residues. From germline, CDR1 is MGHRA and CDR2 YSYEKL. Trimming shortened V by 0 bases and J by 4 bases, and 12 bases separated the two germline ends. The TCR comes from a woman under 30 in good health and CMV-seronegative. The sequenced material came from PBMCs. The V and J genes are TRBV4-1 and TRBJ1-2, with a possible D match to TRBD1 (5 bases). CDR3 in amino acids: CASSQDLGGTYGYTF. Here the CDR3 DNA reads TGCGCCAGCAGCCAAGATTTGGGCGGGACCTATGGCTACACCTTC.